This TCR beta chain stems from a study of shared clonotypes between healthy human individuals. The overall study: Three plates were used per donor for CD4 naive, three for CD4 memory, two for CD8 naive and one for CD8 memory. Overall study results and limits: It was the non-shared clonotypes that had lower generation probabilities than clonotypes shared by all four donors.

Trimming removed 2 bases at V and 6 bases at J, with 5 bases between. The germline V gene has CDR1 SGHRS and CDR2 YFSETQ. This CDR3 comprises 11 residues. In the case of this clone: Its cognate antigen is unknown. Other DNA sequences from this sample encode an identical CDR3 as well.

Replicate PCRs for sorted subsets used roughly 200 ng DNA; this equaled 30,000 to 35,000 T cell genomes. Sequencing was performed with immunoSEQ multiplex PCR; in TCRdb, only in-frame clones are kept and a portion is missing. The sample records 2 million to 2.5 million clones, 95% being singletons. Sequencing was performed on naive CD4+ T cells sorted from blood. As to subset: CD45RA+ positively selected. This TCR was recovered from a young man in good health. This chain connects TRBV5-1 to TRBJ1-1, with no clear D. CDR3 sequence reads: CASSLGAEAFF. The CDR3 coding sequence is TGCGCCAGCAGCTTAGGAGCTGAAGCTTTCTTT.